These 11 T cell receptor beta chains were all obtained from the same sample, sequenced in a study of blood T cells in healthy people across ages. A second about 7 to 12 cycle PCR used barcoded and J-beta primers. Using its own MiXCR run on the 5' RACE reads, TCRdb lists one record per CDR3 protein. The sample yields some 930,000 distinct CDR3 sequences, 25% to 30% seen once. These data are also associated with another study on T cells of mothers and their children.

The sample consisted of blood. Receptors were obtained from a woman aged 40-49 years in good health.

The CDR3 here is CASSQRLPATEAFF. In DNA form, the CDR3 reads TGTGCCAGCAGCCAGAGGTTACCGGCGACTGAAGCTTTCTTT. The chain recombines TRBV11-1 with TRBJ1-1; D call uncertain. Germline CDR1 is SGHAT and CDR2 is FQDESV (reference sequence). The CDR3 has 14 amino acids. V was shortened by 5 bases and J by 5 bases, with 15 bases between the two germline ends.

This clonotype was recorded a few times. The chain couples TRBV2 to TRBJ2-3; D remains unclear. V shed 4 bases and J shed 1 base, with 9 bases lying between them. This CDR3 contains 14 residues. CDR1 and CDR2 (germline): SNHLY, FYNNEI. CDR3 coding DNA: TGTGCCAGCAGTGTCACAGTAGGCACAGATACGCAGTATTTT. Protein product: CASSVTVGTDTQYF.

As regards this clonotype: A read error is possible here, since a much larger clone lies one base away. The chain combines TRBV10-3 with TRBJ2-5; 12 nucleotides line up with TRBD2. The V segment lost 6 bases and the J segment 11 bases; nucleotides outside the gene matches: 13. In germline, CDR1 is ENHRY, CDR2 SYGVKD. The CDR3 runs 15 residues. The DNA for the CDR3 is TGTGCCATCAGAGAGACTAGCGGGGGCGTTAATGAGCAGTACTTC. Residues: CAIRETSGGVNEQYF.

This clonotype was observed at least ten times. The DNA of the CDR3 is TGTGCCAGCAGCCCCCGGGGGAATCAGCCCCAGCATTTT. This codes for CASSPRGNQPQHF. The V gene is TRBV7-2, the J gene TRBJ1-5; the D gene is possibly TRBD1 (5 bases). The V end was cut by 5 bases, the J end by 4 bases, with 9 bases between. Germline V gives CDR1 SGHTA, CDR2 FQGNSA. This CDR3 contains 13 residues.

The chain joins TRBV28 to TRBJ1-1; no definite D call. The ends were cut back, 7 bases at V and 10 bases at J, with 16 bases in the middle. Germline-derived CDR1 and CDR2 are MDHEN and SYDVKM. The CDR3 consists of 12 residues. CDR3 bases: TGTGCCAGCACCACCTCACCTCCCCGAGCTTTCTTT. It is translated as CASTTSPPRAFF.

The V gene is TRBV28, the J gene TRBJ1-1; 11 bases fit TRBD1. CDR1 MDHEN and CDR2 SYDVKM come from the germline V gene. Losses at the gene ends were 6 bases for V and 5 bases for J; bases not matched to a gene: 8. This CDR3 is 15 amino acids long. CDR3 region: CASSARGTGGTEAFF. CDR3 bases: TGTGCCAGCAGCGCCAGGGGGACAGGGGGGACTGAAGCTTTCTTT.

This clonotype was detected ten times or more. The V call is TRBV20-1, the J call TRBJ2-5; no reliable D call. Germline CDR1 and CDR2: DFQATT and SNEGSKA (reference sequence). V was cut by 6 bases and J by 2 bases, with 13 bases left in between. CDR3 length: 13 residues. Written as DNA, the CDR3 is TGCAGTGCCCTCTGGACGAGACAAGAGACCCAGTACTTC. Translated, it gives CSALWTRQETQYF.

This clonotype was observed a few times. The CDR3 region has the DNA TGTGCCACCAGTGTCGGTGACTCAGATACGCAGTATTTT. This encodes CATSVGDSDTQYF. The V and J genes are TRBV24-1 and TRBJ2-3, with D unclear. V shed 5 bases and J shed 4 bases, with 9 bases lying between them. There are 13 residues in the CDR3. In germline, CDR1 is KGHDR, CDR2 SFDVKD.

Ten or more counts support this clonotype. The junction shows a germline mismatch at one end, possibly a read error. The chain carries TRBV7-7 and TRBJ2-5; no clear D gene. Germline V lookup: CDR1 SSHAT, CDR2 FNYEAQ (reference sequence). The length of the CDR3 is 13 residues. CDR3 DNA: TGTGCTAGCAGCTTAGGAGCAGTTGAGACCCAGTACTTC. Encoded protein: CASSLGAVETQYF.

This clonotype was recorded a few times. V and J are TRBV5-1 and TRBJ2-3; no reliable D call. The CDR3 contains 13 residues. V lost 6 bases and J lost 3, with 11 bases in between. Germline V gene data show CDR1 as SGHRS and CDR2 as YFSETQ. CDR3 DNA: TGCGCCAGCACTTTTACCAGGACAGATACGCAGTATTTT. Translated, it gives CASTFTRTDTQYF.

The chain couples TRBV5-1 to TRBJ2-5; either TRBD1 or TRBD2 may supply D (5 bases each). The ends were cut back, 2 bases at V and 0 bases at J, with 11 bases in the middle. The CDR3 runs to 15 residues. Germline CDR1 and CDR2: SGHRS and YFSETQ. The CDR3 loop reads CASSFSGSYQETQYF. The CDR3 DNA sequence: TGCGCCAGCAGCTTCTCAGGGAGCTACCAAGAGACCCAGTACTTC.